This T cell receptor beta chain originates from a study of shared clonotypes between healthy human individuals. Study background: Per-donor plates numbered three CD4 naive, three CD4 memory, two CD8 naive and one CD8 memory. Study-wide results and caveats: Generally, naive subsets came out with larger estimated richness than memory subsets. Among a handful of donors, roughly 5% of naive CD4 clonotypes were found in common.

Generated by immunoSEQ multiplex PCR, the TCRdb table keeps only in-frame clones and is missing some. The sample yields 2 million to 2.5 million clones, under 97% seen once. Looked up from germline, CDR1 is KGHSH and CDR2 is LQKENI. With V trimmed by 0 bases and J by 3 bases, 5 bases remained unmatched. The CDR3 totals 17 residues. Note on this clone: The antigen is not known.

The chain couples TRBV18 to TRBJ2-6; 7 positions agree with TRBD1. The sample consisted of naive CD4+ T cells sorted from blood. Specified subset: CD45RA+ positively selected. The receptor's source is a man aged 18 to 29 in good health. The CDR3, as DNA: TGTGCCAGCTCACCACCGGTGGGACAGATTGGGGCCAACGTCCTGACTTTC. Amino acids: CASSPPVGQIGANVLTF.